Each of the 15 T cell receptor beta chains below was sequenced from the same sample in a study of PD-L1 blockade in urothelial cancer. Here immunoSEQ multiplex PCR was the method, and the copy in TCRdb shows in-frame clones only, minus some. Of approximately 46,000 clones detected, 70% to 90% appear once; the ten largest clones hold 6% to 9%. The sequencing used PBMCs, collected around atezolizumab (anti-PD-L1) treatment. The receptor source for this set is a man aged 55-75 years with urothelial cancer.

The chain joins TRBV2 to TRBJ1-4; D may be TRBD1 (6 bases). There are 15 residues in the CDR3. Trimming removed 6 bases at V and 4 bases at J, with 15 bases between. Germline V gene sequence: CDR1 SNHLY, CDR2 FYNNEI. The CDR3 DNA sequence: TGTGCCAGCAGCGCCCAACAGGGAATTAATGAAAAACTGTTTTTT. This encodes CASSAQQGINEKLFF. Using reference TRBV2 and TRBJ1-4 for the parts outside the CDR3, the full variable domain is EPEVTQTPSHQVTQMGQEVILRCVPISNHLYFYWYRQILGQKVEFLVSFYNNEISEKSEIFDDQFSVERPDGSNFTLKIRSTKLEDSAMYFCASSAQQGINEKLFFGSGTQLSVL.

The chain links TRBV5-1 to TRBJ2-7; the match to TRBD2 covers 13 bases. V gave up 4 bases and J gave up 4 bases; unmatched junction bases: 17. The germline gives CDR1 SGHRS, CDR2 YFSETQ. The CDR3 loop spans 19 amino acids. The CDR3 is CASSLSWAGLAGSPYEQYF. The CDR3 nucleotides read TGCGCCAGCAGCCTAAGTTGGGCGGGACTAGCGGGGTCACCATACGAGCAGTACTTC.

The genes are TRBV25-1 and TRBJ2-1, with 9 positions matching TRBD2. V was clipped by 3 bases and J by 14 bases; unmatched bases: 11. This CDR3 has 14 amino acids. CDR1 is MGHDK, CDR2 SYGVNS, per germline. CDR3 sequence: CASSDPLRAGGKFF. The DNA of the CDR3 is TGTGCCAGCAGTGACCCCCTAAGAGCGGGGGGTAAGTTCTTC.

This clone was detected only a few times. Other DNA variants within this sample encode the same CDR3. The rearrangement uses TRBV7-2 and TRBJ1-6; tentatively, D is TRBD1 (5 bases). The CDR3 contains 12 residues. CDR1 is SGHTA and CDR2 is FQGNSA in the germline V gene. Between the trimmed V and J ends, which lost 6 bases and 8 bases, there was a span of 8 bases. The CDR3 DNA follows: TGTGCCAGCAGTTCGGGGGATTCACCCCTCCACTTT. As protein: CASSSGDSPLHF.

The V and J genes are TRBV9 and TRBJ2-4; 7 bases align to TRBD1. V shed 2 bases and J 1 base; nucleotides not matched to a gene: 0. CDR1 SGDLS and CDR2 YYNGEE come from the germline V gene. The CDR3 extends over 14 amino acids. CDR3 DNA: TGTGCCAGCAGCGTGGACAGGGCCAAAAACATTCAGTACTTC. Protein product: CASSVDRAKNIQYF.

This clone was seen just once. The gene calls are TRBV28 and TRBJ1-3; TRBD1 might be the D (5 bases). Germline V CDR1 and CDR2: MDHEN, SYDVKM. With 2 bases removed from V and 4 bases from J, the gap between germline ends came to 18 bases. This CDR3 is 17 amino acids long. In DNA form, the CDR3 reads TGTGCCAGCAGTTTACCTCCCCCTGCAGGGTCCGGAAACACCATATATTTT. This gives the protein CASSLPPPAGSGNTIYF.

This clone was counted a few times. This rearrangement joins TRBV14 to TRBJ2-7, with D possibly TRBD1 on 5 matching bases. The CDR3 has 15 amino acids. Germline-derived CDR1 and CDR2 are SGHDN and FVKESK. V was pared by 3 bases and J by 1 base, with 13 bases between. This CDR3 is CASSQRWQGSYEQYF. Here the CDR3 DNA reads TGTGCCAGCAGCCAGCGATGGCAGGGATCCTACGAGCAGTACTTC.

The chain employs TRBV29-1 and TRBJ2-7, with 9 bases lining up with TRBD1. The CDR3 covers 13 residues. Germline V gene sequence: CDR1 SQVTM, CDR2 ANQGSEA. V dropped 7 bases and J dropped 7; count of bases not matched to a gene: 11. In nucleotides, the CDR3 is TGCAGCGCTCGGACAGGGGCGGTTGGTGAGCAGTACTTC. This codes for CSARTGAVGEQYF.

This chain links TRBV12-5 with TRBJ2-2; TRBD2 aligns across 12 bases. J was trimmed by 8 bases and V by 4 bases; bases with no gene match: 14. The CDR3 runs to 18 residues. Germline V CDR1 and CDR2: LGHNT, FRNRAP. The CDR3 sequence is CASGWVTSGGPEVGELFF. DNA for the CDR3: TGTGCTAGTGGTTGGGTCACTAGCGGGGGGCCCGAAGTGGGGGAGCTGTTTTTT.

This clone is labeled medium-sized. The chain uses TRBV5-1 and TRBJ1-4; 7 bases are shared with TRBD1. Germline loops: CDR1 SGHRS, CDR2 YFSETQ. V trimming: 4 bases; J trimming: 8 bases; junction bases outside the gene matches: 11. The CDR3 consists of 15 residues. CDR3 coding DNA: TGCGCCAGCAGCCCGTGGACAGGTTGGGGGGAAAAACTGTTTTTT. This encodes CASSPWTGWGEKLFF.

The genes are TRBV6-1 and TRBJ2-5; 8 positions agree with TRBD1. The germline gives CDR1 MNHNS, CDR2 SASEGT. Trimming removed 4 bases from V and 1 base from J; junction bases left unmatched: 8. CDR3 size: 16 residues. Written as DNA, the CDR3 is TGTGCCAGCAGTGCTATGAGGGGACAGGCCCAAGAGACCCAGTACTTC. It yields the protein CASSAMRGQAQETQYF.

The chain has TRBV18 and TRBJ2-6; D may be TRBD2 (5 bases). The CDR3 is 17 amino acids. V lost 6 bases, J lost 2 bases, and 17 bases lay in between. Per the germline V gene, CDR1 is KGHSH and CDR2 is LQKENI. The CDR3 protein is CASSLRTGIPGANVLTF. In DNA form, the CDR3 reads TGTGCCAGCTCCCTCCGAACCGGGATACCTGGGGCCAACGTCCTGACTTTC.

In its sample, this clone was seen a few times. CDR3 region: CAWSAAGGGRQPQHF. The CDR3 DNA follows: TGTGCCTGGAGCGCCGCGGGGGGCGGTAGGCAGCCCCAGCATTTT. The chain recombines TRBV30 with TRBJ1-5, with D tentatively TRBD1 (6 bases). The CDR3 is made up of 15 amino acids. CDR1 is GTSNPN, CDR2 SVGIG, per germline (reference sequence). V lost 3 bases, J lost 7 bases, and 19 bases lay in between.

This clone was counted between two and nine times. This chain uses TRBV6-5 with TRBJ1-6, with D hard to call. The ends were cut back, 0 bases at V and 8 bases at J, with 14 bases in the middle. Germline CDR1 MNHEY, CDR2 SVGAGI. The CDR3 contains 16 residues. The CDR3 region is CASSYSRRVGHSPLHF. CDR3 nucleotides: TGTGCCAGCAGTTACTCGAGGAGGGTCGGTCATTCACCCCTCCACTTT.

This clone was seen only once. The chain couples TRBV11-3 to TRBJ2-3; D not certain. The CDR3 is made up of 19 amino acids. The germline V gene has CDR1 SGHNT and CDR2 YENEEA. V lost 1 base to trimming and J lost 0 bases, with 20 bases between them. The CDR3 nucleotides read TGTGCCAGCAGCTTAGGCAGTTACTTCGACACCTCTAGCACAGATACGCAGTATTTT. This codes for CASSLGSYFDTSSTDTQYF.